The 22 T cell receptor beta chains below come from one sample, sequenced in a study of memory CD4+ T cells and cytomegalovirus serostatus. Assay: immunoSEQ multiplex PCR; the TCRdb copy retains only in-frame clones and omits some. The repertoire has 35,000 to 50,000 clones, about 79% of them found once; the top ten carry roughly 1.1%. Single viable CD3+CD4+CD8-CD45RO+ cells were sorted as the memory CD4+ T cells. Input material: memory CD4+ T cells from blood. All receptors come from an adult in good health and CMV-seronegative.

The chain combines TRBV5-4 with TRBJ1-1, with unresolved D. The CDR3 runs 13 residues. Trimming stripped 5 bases from V and 6 bases from J, with 14 bases between. Germline V CDR1 and CDR2: SGHNT, YYREEE (reference sequence). The CDR3 protein is CASRVGGLAEAFF. The CDR3 region has the DNA TGTGCCAGCAGGGTAGGTGGGTTGGCTGAAGCTTTCTTT.

The chain recombines TRBV11-2 with TRBJ1-1, with D perhaps matching TRBD1 (5 bases). The CDR3 contains 13 residues. V gave up 5 bases and J gave up 1 base, with 8 bases separating them. Germline CDR1 SGHAT, CDR2 FQNNGV. The CDR3 DNA reads TGTGCCAGCAGCCGACAGCCGAACACTGAAGCTTTCTTT. As protein: CASSRQPNTEAFF. The entire variable domain, with the rest obtained from reference TRBV11-2 and TRBJ1-1, is as follows: EAGVAQSPRYKIIEKRQSVAFWCNPISGHATLYWYQQILGQGPKLLIQFQNNGVVDDSQLPKDRFSAERLKGVDSTLKIQPAKLEDSAVYLCASSRQPNTEAFFGQGTRLTVV.

This clone was seen only once. The rearrangement uses TRBV10-3 and TRBJ2-1; D perhaps matches TRBD2 (5 bases). Germline CDR1 and CDR2: ENHRY and SYGVKD. The V end was cut by 3 bases, the J end by 0 bases, with 9 bases between. This CDR3 region has 15 residues. The CDR3 protein is CAISDQRSSYNEQFF. DNA of the CDR3: TGTGCCATCAGTGACCAGCGGAGCTCCTACAATGAGCAGTTCTTC.

In DNA form, the CDR3 reads TGTGCCAGGAAGTACCAGGGTTTCTATGGCTACACCTTC. Translated, it gives CARKYQGFYGYTF. The chain couples TRBV2 to TRBJ1-2; D is perhaps TRBD1 (5 bases). In germline, CDR1 is SNHLY, CDR2 FYNNEI. The CDR3 totals 13 residues. The germline V and J ends were trimmed by 9 bases and 4 bases, with 15 bases remaining between them.

CDR3 region: CASSPDSGRASYNEQFF. The CDR3 DNA follows: TGTGCCAGCAGTCCCGATAGCGGGAGGGCCTCCTACAATGAGCAGTTCTTC. V gene TRBV2 combines with J gene TRBJ2-1, with 11 bases fitting TRBD2. The CDR3 runs 17 residues. The germline V gene encodes CDR1 SNHLY and CDR2 FYNNEI. Trimming removed 5 bases from V and 0 bases from J; junction bases left unmatched: 6.

The genes are TRBV30 and TRBJ2-3, with D maybe TRBD2 (6 bases). Trimming left V 3 bases short and J 0 bases short, with 16 bases between. Per the germline V gene, CDR1 is GTSNPN and CDR2 is SVGIG (reference sequence). This CDR3 comprises 16 residues. The CDR3 DNA reads as TGTGCCTGGAGGTTTTTGGGGGGAAGGAGCACAGATACGCAGTATTTT. Residues: CAWRFLGGRSTDTQYF.

V is TRBV29-1 and J is TRBJ2-4; TRBD2 might be the D (5 bases). Between the trimmed V and J ends, which lost 3 bases and 1 base, there was a span of 10 bases. This CDR3 spans 14 amino acids. The germline CDR1 and CDR2 sequences are SQVTM and ANQGSEA. The CDR3 is CSVDVRGAKNIQYF. CDR3 nucleotides: TGCAGCGTTGACGTGCGCGGGGCCAAAAACATTCAGTACTTC. Full variable domain (rest looked up from reference TRBV29-1 and TRBJ2-4): SAVISQKPSRDICQRGTSLTIQCQVDSQVTMMFWYRQQPGQSLTLIATANQGSEATYESGFVIDKFPISRPNLTFSTLTVSNMSPEDSSIYLCSVDVRGAKNIQYFGAGTRLSVL.

V and J are TRBV30 and TRBJ1-1; TRBD1 matches at 7 bases. Germline V CDR1 and CDR2: GTSNPN, SVGIG (reference sequence). The V and J ends lost 1 base and 2 bases, in that order; junction bases with no gene match: 4. The CDR3 is 14 residues long. CDR3 residues: CAWSALGGNTEAFF. CDR3 nucleotide sequence: TGTGCCTGGAGTGCCTTAGGGGGCAACACTGAAGCTTTCTTT.

The rearrangement joins TRBV21-1 to TRBJ2-7; the D segment call TRBD2 is taken from the table without a DNA check. TRBV21-1 is deemed a pseudogene. This CDR3 has 15 amino acids. CDR3 sequence: CASRRAGARRGEQYF. The CDR3 DNA sequence: TGTGCCAGCAGGAGGGCGGGAGCCAGAAGGGGGGAGCAGTACTTC.

The count of this clone is one. The chain joins TRBV11-2 to TRBJ2-4; no firm D call. The germline V gene encodes CDR1 SGHAT and CDR2 FQNNGV. The CDR3 consists of 14 residues. V lost 2 bases, J lost 6 bases, and 11 bases lay in between. In nucleotides, the CDR3 is TGTGCCAGCAGCTTATTTGGCAGGATAAACATTCAGTACTTC. It codes for CASSLFGRINIQYF. The variable domain in full, completed from reference TRBV11-2 and TRBJ2-4, reads EAGVAQSPRYKIIEKRQSVAFWCNPISGHATLYWYQQILGQGPKLLIQFQNNGVVDDSQLPKDRFSAERLKGVDSTLKIQPAKLEDSAVYLCASSLFGRINIQYFGAGTRLSVL.

The genes are TRBV2 and TRBJ2-7, with 10 positions matching TRBD2. CDR3 length equals 14 residues. CDR1 and CDR2 from the germline V gene are SNHLY and FYNNEI. The trim removed 6 bases at V and 1 base at J, leaving 3 bases unmatched. CDR3 in amino acids: CASSETSGSYEQYF. Written as DNA, the CDR3 is TGTGCCAGCAGCGAGACTAGCGGGTCCTACGAGCAGTACTTC. The variable domain in full, completed from reference TRBV2 and TRBJ2-7, reads EPEVTQTPSHQVTQMGQEVILRCVPISNHLYFYWYRQILGQKVEFLVSFYNNEISEKSEIFDDQFSVERPDGSNFTLKIRSTKLEDSAMYFCASSETSGSYEQYFGPGTRLTVT.

The chain links TRBV27 to TRBJ2-2, with D perhaps being TRBD1 or TRBD2 (5 bases each). Trimming shortened V by 5 bases and J by 5 bases, and 12 bases separated the two germline ends. The CDR3 is 14 residues long. Looked up from germline, CDR1 is MNHEY and CDR2 is SMNVEV (reference sequence). CDR3 amino acids: CASSRRWGTGELFF. Written as DNA, the CDR3 is TGTGCCAGCAGTAGACGGTGGGGGACCGGGGAGCTGTTTTTT.

The chain couples TRBV19 to TRBJ2-7; TRBD2 might be the D (6 bases). The CDR3 consists of 16 residues. V lost 5 bases to trimming and J lost 3 bases, with 20 bases between them. Germline CDR1 reads LNHDA; CDR2 reads SQIVND (reference sequence). The CDR3 spells CASSSSGTRSLYEQYF. The DNA of the CDR3 is TGTGCCAGTAGTTCATCCGGGACTCGTTCCCTCTACGAGCAGTACTTC.

The chain uses TRBV5-6 and TRBJ1-2; no firm D call. Looked up from germline, CDR1 is SGHDT and CDR2 is YYEEEE. CDR3 size: 12 residues. The ends were cut back, 1 base at V and 7 bases at J, with 8 bases in the middle. CDR3 in DNA: TGTGCCAGCAGCTTGTTGAGGGCTGGCTACACCTTC. It codes for CASSLLRAGYTF.

The J gene is TRBJ2-1, the V gene TRBV11-3, with D unresolved. V was clipped by 5 bases and J by 10 bases, with 15 bases between them. Germline CDR1 is SGHNT and CDR2 is YENEEA. The CDR3 totals 13 residues. Here the CDR3 reads CASSTSSLGEQFF. Written as DNA, the CDR3 is TGTGCCAGCAGCACATCTTCCCTGGGGGAGCAGTTCTTC.

The chain joins TRBV25-1 to TRBJ1-2; 8 bases agree with TRBD1. This CDR3 region has 13 residues. V dropped 3 bases and J dropped 4; count of bases not matched to a gene: 1. In germline, CDR1 is MGHDK, CDR2 SYGVNS. The CDR3 DNA is TGTGCCAGCAGTGACAGGGGGCTCTATGGCTACACCTTC. The encoded protein is CASSDRGLYGYTF.

The chain employs TRBV5-4 and TRBJ1-1; tentative D call: TRBD1 (5 bases). This CDR3 is built from 12 residues. Trimming left V 7 bases short and J 7 bases short, with 14 bases between. CDR1 SGHNT and CDR2 YYREEE come from the germline V gene (reference sequence). For the CDR3, the DNA is TGTGCCAGCGGATATCGGGGGTTTGAAGCTTTCTTT. Translated: CASGYRGFEAFF.

The chain is built from TRBV10-3 and TRBJ1-3; D is undetermined. The CDR3 runs 14 residues. Trimming took off 3 bases at V and 0 bases at J, with 6 bases between the two ends. Germline CDR1 and CDR2: ENHRY and SYGVKD. CDR3 DNA: TGTGCCATCAGTGACAGGTCCTCTGGAAACACCATATATTTT. This translates into CAISDRSSGNTIYF.

The V and J genes are TRBV5-4 and TRBJ2-2; 9 bases line up with TRBD2. The CDR3 runs to 16 residues. The V and J ends lost 0 bases and 7 bases, in that order; junction bases with no gene match: 7. Germline V CDR1 and CDR2: SGHNT, YYREEE (reference sequence). As DNA, the CDR3 is TGTGCCAGCAGCTTGGTATCTAGCGGGGCCCTCGGGGAGCTGTTTTTT. Residues: CASSLVSSGALGELFF.

This clone was seen only once. The rearrangement uses TRBV2 and TRBJ2-3; D is undetermined. CDR1 and CDR2 from the germline V gene are SNHLY and FYNNEI. The CDR3 loop spans 13 amino acids. V lost 0 bases to trimming and J lost 3 bases, with 4 bases between them. The CDR3 loop reads CASSEAGTDTQYF. CDR3 DNA: TGTGCCAGCAGTGAAGCCGGGACAGATACGCAGTATTTT.

This clone was counted a single time. The genes are TRBV19 and TRBJ1-2; 7 bases match TRBD1. This CDR3 contains 13 residues. Germline-derived CDR1 and CDR2 are LNHDA and SQIVND (reference sequence). V lost 5 bases, J lost 2 bases, and 2 bases stayed unmatched. CDR3 sequence reads: CASSPTGNYGYTF. CDR3 nucleotide sequence: TGTGCCAGTAGTCCGACAGGGAACTATGGCTACACCTTC.

The chain carries TRBV10-1 and TRBJ2-3; the D is unclear. The germline CDR1 and CDR2 sequences are WNHNN and SYGVQD (reference sequence). The CDR3 runs to 14 residues. Trimming stripped 3 bases from V and 2 bases from J, with 9 bases between. The CDR3 bases are TGCGCCAGCAGTGATGAAGGGAACACAGATACGCAGTATTTT. Its protein is CASSDEGNTDTQYF.